A single sample gave rise to the 27 T cell receptor beta chains below, sequenced in a study of beta chain features in type 1 diabetes. General observations from the study: Type 1 diabetes patients showed a moderate but significant shortening of TCRB CDR3s in all four CD4+ subsets.

The authors reverse transcribed all of the isolated RNA, so sequencing captured expressed TCRB transcripts. The data were produced by immunoSEQ multiplex PCR, yet TCRdb's version contains in-frame clones alone and is incomplete. The data show 600,000 to 700,000 clones, with roughly an eighth seen just once and about 0.02% held by the top ten. No antigen has been identified for these receptors. Sample: naive CD4+ T cells from blood. Receptors were obtained from a man between 18 and 35 years old with type 1 diabetes.

J is TRBJ1-1 and V is TRBV7-9; D remains ambiguous. The CDR3 totals 14 residues. Between the trimmed V and J ends, which lost 7 bases and 1 base, there was a span of 13 bases. The germline V gene encodes CDR1 SEHNR and CDR2 FQNEAQ (reference sequence). CDR3 nucleotide sequence: TGTGCCAGCATGGTCGGTTCGGGGAACACTGAAGCTTTCTTT. Translating gives CASMVGSGNTEAFF. The variable domain in full, completed from reference TRBV7-9 and TRBJ1-1, reads DTGVSQNPRHKITKRGQNVTFRCDPISEHNRLYWYRQTLGQGPEFLTYFQNEAQLEKSRLLSDRFSAERPKGSFSTLEIQRTEQGDSAMYLCASMVGSGNTEAFFGQGTRLTVV.

The chain joins TRBV2 to TRBJ2-3, with D unresolved. CDR3 length: 14 amino acids. The V end lost 6 bases, the J end lost 0 bases, and 10 bases lay between the germline ends. Germline V gene lookup returns CDR1 SNHLY and CDR2 FYNNEI. DNA for the CDR3: TGTGCCAGCAGGCTGCTAGGGAGCACAGATACGCAGTATTTT. Protein: CASRLLGSTDTQYF.

This clone showed up just a few times. The chain recombines TRBV6-6 with TRBJ1-2, with 8 bases aligning to TRBD1. Trimming at V came to 4 bases and at J to 6 bases, leaving 4 bases not matched to a gene. Germline V gives CDR1 MNHNY, CDR2 SVGAGI (reference sequence). The CDR3 is made up of 13 amino acids. CDR3 in amino acids: CASSSQGADGYTF. Here the CDR3 DNA reads TGTGCCAGCAGTTCCCAGGGGGCGGATGGCTACACCTTC.

This clone was observed a few times. V is TRBV9 and J is TRBJ2-5; possibly TRBD2 for D (6 bases). CDR1 and CDR2 from the germline V gene are SGDLS and YYNGEE. Deletions cut 3 bases from V and 5 bases from J, with 14 bases between. The CDR3 is 14 amino acids. The chain's CDR3 is CASSEAGKAETQYF. The CDR3, as DNA: TGTGCCAGCAGCGAGGCGGGGAAAGCGGAGACCCAGTACTTC.

This clone was found a few times. The chain is built from TRBV13 and TRBJ1-2, with TRBD1 matching 9 bases. Unmatched junction bases numbered 6, after V lost 5 bases and J lost 5 bases. Germline-derived CDR1 and CDR2 are PRHDT and FYEKMQ (reference sequence). The CDR3 covers 14 residues. CDR3 in amino acids: CASSNRGLEYGYTF. For the CDR3, the DNA is TGTGCCAGCAGCAACAGGGGGCTAGAGTATGGCTACACCTTC. Supplemented by reference TRBV13 and TRBJ1-2, the full variable domain reads AAGVIQSPRHLIKEKRETATLKCYPIPRHDTVYWYQQGPGQDPQFLISFYEKMQSDKGSIPDRFSAQQFSDYHSELNMSSLELGDSALYFCASSNRGLEYGYTFGSGTRLTVV.

This chain joins TRBV2 and TRBJ1-2, with unresolved D. This CDR3 has 14 amino acids. Trimming left V 1 base short and J 4 bases short, with 10 bases between. Germline values: CDR1 SNHLY, CDR2 FYNNEI. CDR3 coding DNA: TGTGCCAGCAGTGAAGGACCATGGGGCTATGGCTACACCTTC. It codes for CASSEGPWGYGYTF.

This sequence joins TRBV2 and TRBJ2-2, with unresolved D. V was clipped by 1 base and J by 8 bases, with 8 bases between them. In germline, CDR1 is SNHLY, CDR2 FYNNEI. The CDR3 is 13 residues long. The CDR3 nucleotides read TGTGCCAGCAGTGAAGTCCCAGGTGGGGAGCTGTTTTTT. The encoded protein is CASSEVPGGELFF.

This clone was recorded a few times. The rearrangement uses TRBV7-9 and TRBJ1-2; 7 nucleotides match TRBD1. Germline CDR1 reads SEHNR; CDR2 reads FQNEAQ (reference sequence). After removal of 4 bases from V and 5 bases from J, the junction contained 4 bases not matched to a gene. CDR3 length: 13 amino acids. Here the CDR3 DNA reads TGTGCCAGCAGCTCACAGGGGTGGTATGGCTACACCTTC. Amino acids: CASSSQGWYGYTF.

The V gene is TRBV5-1, the J gene TRBJ2-3; D remains unclear. The V end was cut by 3 bases, the J end by 2 bases, with 19 bases between. In germline, CDR1 is SGHRS, CDR2 YFSETQ. This CDR3 comprises 17 residues. CDR3 protein: CASSWTMGPLSTDTQYF. The CDR3 bases are TGCGCCAGCAGCTGGACGATGGGCCCCCTCTCCACAGATACGCAGTATTTT. Filled out from reference TRBV5-1 and TRBJ2-3, the complete variable domain reads KAGVTQTPRYLIKTRGQQVTLSCSPISGHRSVSWYQQTPGQGLQFLFEYFSETQRNKGNFPGRFSGRQFSNSRSEMNVSTLELGDSALYLCASSWTMGPLSTDTQYFGPGTRLTVL.

The rearrangement links TRBV6-5 to TRBJ2-6; D is ambiguous. The CDR3 extends over 16 amino acids. V was shortened by 0 bases and J by 15 bases, with 21 bases between the two germline ends. Germline V gives CDR1 MNHEY, CDR2 SVGAGI. The CDR3 bases are TGTGCCAGCAGTTACTCGACACCAGGCTTTGGCTACTACCTGACTTTC. Its translation: CASSYSTPGFGYYLTF.

This clone has just a few counts. The chain couples TRBV5-6 to TRBJ2-1; TRBD2 matches at 7 bases. The CDR3 runs to 15 residues. CDR1 SGHDT and CDR2 YYEEEE come from the germline V gene. J was trimmed by 9 bases and V by 0 bases; bases with no gene match: 9. CDR3 nucleotides: TGTGCCAGCAGCTTGGGCGGGGGTGCCAGAGGTGAGCAGTTCTTC. Amino acid sequence: CASSLGGGARGEQFF.

In its sample, this clone was seen a few times. V is TRBV7-2 and J is TRBJ2-5; TRBD2 aligns across 7 bases. This CDR3 is 13 amino acids long. Germline CDR1 reads SGHTA; CDR2 reads FQGNSA. V lost 7 bases, J lost 4 bases, and 6 bases stayed unmatched. The CDR3 region is CASTVRGGETQYF. The CDR3 DNA is TGTGCCAGCACCGTGCGCGGGGGAGAGACCCAGTACTTC.

The CDR3, as DNA: TGTGCCAGCTCCCACACCGCAACTAATGAAAAACTGTTTTTT. Residues: CASSHTATNEKLFF. The chain carries TRBV5-6 and TRBJ1-4; D is unclear. Trimming stripped 7 bases from V and 0 bases from J, with 10 bases between. Germline loops: CDR1 SGHDT, CDR2 YYEEEE. This CDR3 comprises 14 residues.

This chain uses TRBV7-9 with TRBJ1-4; tentative D call: TRBD1 (6 bases). The CDR3 contains 15 residues. Trimming cost V 5 bases and J 8 bases, with 18 bases left between them. The germline gives CDR1 SEHNR, CDR2 FQNEAQ (reference sequence). Written as DNA, the CDR3 is TGTGCCAGCAGCCCCCACTCCAACAGGGACGAAAAACTGTTTTTT. Its translation is CASSPHSNRDEKLFF.

The V gene is TRBV9, the J gene TRBJ2-1; D uncertain. This CDR3 is 13 amino acids long. V lost 3 bases to trimming and J lost 10 bases, with 14 bases between them. CDR1 is SGDLS and CDR2 is YYNGEE in the germline V gene. The CDR3 sequence is CASSAPNSQEQFF. CDR3 DNA: TGTGCCAGCAGCGCCCCCAATAGTCAGGAGCAGTTCTTC.

In this sample, this clone turned up a few times. The chain joins TRBV30 to TRBJ1-2, with D unclear. The CDR3 is 12 residues long. Germline V gene lookup returns CDR1 GTSNPN and CDR2 SVGIG (reference sequence). Trimming pared 1 base from V and 2 bases from J, leaving 5 bases between. CDR3 protein: CAWSGLNYGYTF. In DNA, the CDR3 is TGTGCCTGGAGTGGGCTGAACTATGGCTACACCTTC.

There are a few counts of this clone. The chain has TRBV5-1 and TRBJ2-1; TRBD2 agrees at 10 bases. Per germline, CDR1 SGHRS and CDR2 YFSETQ. The CDR3 extends over 19 amino acids. J was trimmed by 0 bases and V by 4 bases; bases with no gene match: 13. CDR3 in DNA: TGCGCCAGCAGCCCTCCCTCGCCTAGCGGGGGACTCTCCTACAATGAGCAGTTCTTC. This encodes CASSPPSPSGGLSYNEQFF. Full variable domain (missing parts from reference TRBV5-1 and TRBJ2-1): KAGVTQTPRYLIKTRGQQVTLSCSPISGHRSVSWYQQTPGQGLQFLFEYFSETQRNKGNFPGRFSGRQFSNSRSEMNVSTLELGDSALYLCASSPPSPSGGLSYNEQFFGPGTRLTVL.

The chain carries TRBV6-5 and TRBJ2-5, with a weak D call TRBD1 (6 bases). The CDR3 runs to 15 residues. Deletions cut 2 bases from V and 1 base from J, with 11 bases between. The germline V gene has CDR1 MNHEY and CDR2 SVGAGI. CDR3 coding DNA: TGTGCCAGCAGTTACCCTGCGACAGGCCAAGAGACCCAGTACTTC. It codes for CASSYPATGQETQYF.

This clone was counted between two and nine times. The genes are TRBV9 and TRBJ1-1, with D unresolved. Trimming took off 0 bases at V and 1 base at J, with 7 bases between the two ends. This CDR3 spans 14 amino acids. Germline values: CDR1 SGDLS, CDR2 YYNGEE. The CDR3 bases are TGTGCCAGCAGCGTAGGACATCAGAACACTGAAGCTTTCTTT. Amino acid sequence: CASSVGHQNTEAFF. The full variable domain, rest sourced from reference TRBV9 and TRBJ1-1, is DSGVTQTPKHLITATGQRVTLRCSPRSGDLSVYWYQQSLDQGLQFLIQYYNGEERAKGNILERFSAQQFPDLHSELNLSSLELGDSALYFCASSVGHQNTEAFFGQGTRLTVV.

This clone was seen more than once but under ten times. V usage is TRBV7-2 and J usage is TRBJ1-2; TRBD1 agrees at 7 bases. Germline assignment: CDR1 SGHTA and CDR2 FQGNSA. The J segment lost 4 bases and the V segment lost 0 bases, leaving 2 bases of the junction unmatched. The CDR3 contains 14 residues. The CDR3 DNA reads as TGTGCCAGCAGCTTAGCGGGACAGATCTATGGCTACACCTTC. As protein: CASSLAGQIYGYTF. Filled out from reference TRBV7-2 and TRBJ1-2, the complete variable domain reads GAGVSQSPSNKVTEKGKDVELRCDPISGHTALYWYRQSLGQGLEFLIYFQGNSAPDKSGLPSDRFSAERTGGSVSTLTIQRTQQEDSAVYLCASSLAGQIYGYTFGSGTRLTVV.

This clone has a handful of counts. This specimen includes other DNA sequences encoding the same CDR3. The chain has TRBV28 and TRBJ2-5; D may correspond to TRBD1 or TRBD2 (5 bases each). Trimming shortened V by 2 bases and J by 2 bases, and 6 bases separated the two germline ends. Germline values: CDR1 MDHEN, CDR2 SYDVKM. The CDR3 runs 13 residues. CDR3 sequence reads: CASSLGGQETQYF. The CDR3 region has the DNA TGTGCCAGCAGTTTAGGGGGTCAAGAGACCCAGTACTTC.

The CDR3, as DNA: TGTGCCACCAGCAGAGATCCGGGGCAGGGACGACCCTATAATTCACCCCTCCACTTT. This encodes CATSRDPGQGRPYNSPLHF. The chain uses TRBV15 and TRBJ1-6; D is perhaps TRBD1 (5 bases). Per germline, CDR1 LNHNV and CDR2 YYDKDF (reference sequence). There are 19 residues in the CDR3. Trimming removed 0 bases at V and 2 bases at J, with 17 bases between.

There are a few counts of this clone. V and J are TRBV5-4 and TRBJ2-1; TRBD1 is a possible D gene (6 bases). Per the germline V gene, CDR1 is SGHNT and CDR2 is YYREEE (reference sequence). Trimming stripped 0 bases from V and 13 bases from J, with 20 bases between. CDR3 size: 15 residues. CDR3 sequence reads: CASSLAEVGTMSQFF. CDR3 bases: TGTGCCAGCAGCTTGGCCGAGGTAGGGACAATGAGCCAGTTCTTC.

V gene TRBV7-9 combines with J gene TRBJ2-1; D is unclear. Germline CDR1 is SEHNR and CDR2 is FQNEAQ (reference sequence). CDR3 length: 11 amino acids. V lost 4 bases to trimming and J lost 8 bases, with 6 bases between them. The DNA of the CDR3 is TGTGCCAGCAGCTCCCTCGATGAGCAGTTCTTC. Its translation: CASSSLDEQFF.

The chain couples TRBV10-3 to TRBJ2-7; 11 nucleotides agree with TRBD1. The trim removed 3 bases at V and 6 bases at J, leaving 7 bases unmatched. The CDR3 is 15 residues long. The V gene's germline CDR1 is ENHRY and CDR2 SYGVKD. The CDR3 sequence is CAISEEGQGAFEQYF. In DNA, the CDR3 is TGTGCCATCAGTGAAGAAGGACAGGGGGCATTCGAGCAGTACTTC.

This clone was counted between two and nine times. This chain joins TRBV28 and TRBJ2-2, with 7 bases that match TRBD2. The germline V gene encodes CDR1 MDHEN and CDR2 SYDVKM. The CDR3 runs 14 residues. V shed 2 bases and J 4 bases; nucleotides not matched to a gene: 1. Here the CDR3 reads CASSLRGVTGELFF. CDR3 coding DNA: TGTGCCAGCAGTTTACGGGGGGTCACCGGGGAGCTGTTTTTT.

The chain joins TRBV28 to TRBJ2-7; D unclear. V was trimmed by 6 bases and J by 5 bases, leaving 14 bases between them. Per the germline V gene, CDR1 is MDHEN and CDR2 is SYDVKM. The CDR3 contains 13 residues. DNA of the CDR3: TGTGCCAGCAGGATTCACCCGGTCGACGAGCAGTACTTC. Protein product: CASRIHPVDEQYF.